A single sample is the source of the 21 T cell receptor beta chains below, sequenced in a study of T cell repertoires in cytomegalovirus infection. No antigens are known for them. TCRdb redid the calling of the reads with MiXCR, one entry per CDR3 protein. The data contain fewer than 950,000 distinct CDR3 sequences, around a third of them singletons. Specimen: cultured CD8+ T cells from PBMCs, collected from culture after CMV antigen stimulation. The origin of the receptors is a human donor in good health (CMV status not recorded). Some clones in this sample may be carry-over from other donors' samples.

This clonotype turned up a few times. DNA for the CDR3: TGTGCCTTATTCCCATGGGGCAATGAGCAGTTCTTC. Protein sequence: CALFPWGNEQFF. This chain uses TRBV6-1 with TRBJ2-1; D remains unclear. The CDR3 covers 12 residues. Germline CDR1 is MNHNS and CDR2 is SASEGT. V lost 11 bases to trimming and J lost 6 bases, with 14 bases between them.

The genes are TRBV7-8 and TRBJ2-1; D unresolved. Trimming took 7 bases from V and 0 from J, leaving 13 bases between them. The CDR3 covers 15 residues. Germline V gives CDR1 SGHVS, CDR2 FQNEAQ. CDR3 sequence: CASTTSISSYNEQFF. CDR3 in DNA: TGTGCCAGCACCACTTCAATCAGCTCCTACAATGAGCAGTTCTTC.

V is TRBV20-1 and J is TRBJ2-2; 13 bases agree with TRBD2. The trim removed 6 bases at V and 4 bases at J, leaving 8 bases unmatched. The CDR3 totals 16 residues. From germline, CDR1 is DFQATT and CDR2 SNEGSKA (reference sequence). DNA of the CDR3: TGCAGTGCCTCACTCGGACTAGCGGGGGCCACCGGGGAGCTGTTTTTT. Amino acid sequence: CSASLGLAGATGELFF.

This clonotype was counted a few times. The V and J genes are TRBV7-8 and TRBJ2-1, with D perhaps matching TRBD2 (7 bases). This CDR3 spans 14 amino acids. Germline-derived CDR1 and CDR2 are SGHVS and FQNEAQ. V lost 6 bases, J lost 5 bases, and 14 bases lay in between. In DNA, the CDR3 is TGTGCCAGCAGGGTCGGGGGGCTGAACAATGAGCAGTTCTTC. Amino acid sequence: CASRVGGLNNEQFF.

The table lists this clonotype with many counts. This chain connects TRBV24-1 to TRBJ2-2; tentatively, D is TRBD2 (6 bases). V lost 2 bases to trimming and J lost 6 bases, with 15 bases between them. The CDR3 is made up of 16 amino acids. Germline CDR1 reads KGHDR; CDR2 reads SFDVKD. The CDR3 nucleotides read TGTGCCACCAGTGATTCCTCTGCGGGGTACTCCGGGGAGCTGTTTTTT. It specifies CATSDSSAGYSGELFF.

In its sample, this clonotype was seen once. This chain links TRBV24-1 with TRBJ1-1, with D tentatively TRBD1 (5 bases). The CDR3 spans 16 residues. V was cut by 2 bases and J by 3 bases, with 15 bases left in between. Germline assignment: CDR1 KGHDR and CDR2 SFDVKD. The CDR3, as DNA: TGTGCCACCAGTGATTCAGGGTTTTGGGCCCACACTGAAGCTTTCTTT. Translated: CATSDSGFWAHTEAFF.

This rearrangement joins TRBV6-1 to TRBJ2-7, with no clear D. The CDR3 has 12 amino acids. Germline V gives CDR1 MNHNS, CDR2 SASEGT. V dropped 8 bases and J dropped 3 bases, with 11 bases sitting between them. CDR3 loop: CASLSIDYEQYF. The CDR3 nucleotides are TGTGCCAGCCTCTCGATCGACTACGAGCAGTACTTC.

The CDR3: CASSLAPRSSYGYTF. The CDR3 DNA reads as TGTGCCAGCAGTTTAGCCCCCAGGTCCAGCTATGGCTACACCTTC. The V and J genes are TRBV12-3 or TRBV12-4 and TRBJ1-2; no reliable D call. The CDR3 is 15 amino acids. Trimming shortened V by 0 bases and J by 4 bases, and 12 bases separated the two germline ends.

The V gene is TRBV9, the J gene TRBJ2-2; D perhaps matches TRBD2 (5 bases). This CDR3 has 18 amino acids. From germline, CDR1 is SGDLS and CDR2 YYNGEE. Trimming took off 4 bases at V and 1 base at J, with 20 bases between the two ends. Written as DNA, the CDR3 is TGTGCCAGCAGCCCCCCATTCGGTGGAGGAGAGAACACCGGGGAGCTGTTTTTT. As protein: CASSPPFGGGENTGELFF.

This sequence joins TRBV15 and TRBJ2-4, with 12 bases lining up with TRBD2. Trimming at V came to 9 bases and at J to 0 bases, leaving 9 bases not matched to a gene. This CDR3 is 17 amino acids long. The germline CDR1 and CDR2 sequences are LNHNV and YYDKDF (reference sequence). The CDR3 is CATRSSGGAGAKNIQYF. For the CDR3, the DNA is TGTGCCACGAGATCTAGCGGGGGGGCCGGAGCCAAAAACATTCAGTACTTC.

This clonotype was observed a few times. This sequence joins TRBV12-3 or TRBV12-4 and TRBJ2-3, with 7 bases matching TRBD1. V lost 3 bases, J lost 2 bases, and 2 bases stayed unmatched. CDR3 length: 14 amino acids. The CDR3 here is CASSFGTVTDTQYF. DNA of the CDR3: TGTGCCAGCAGTTTCGGGACAGTCACAGATACGCAGTATTTT.

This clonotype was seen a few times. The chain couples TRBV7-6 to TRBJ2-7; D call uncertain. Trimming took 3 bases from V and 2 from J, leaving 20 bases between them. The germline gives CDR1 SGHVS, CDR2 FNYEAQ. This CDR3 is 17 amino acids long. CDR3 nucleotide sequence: TGTGCCAGCAGCTTCTTATCAGGAGACGATTCCCCCTACGAGCAGTACTTC. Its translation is CASSFLSGDDSPYEQYF.

The CDR3: CATSRSRGTSPLHF. The CDR3 DNA follows: TGTGCCACCAGCAGAAGCCGGGGCACTTCACCCCTCCACTTT. The chain employs TRBV15 and TRBJ1-6; D may be TRBD1 (5 bases). The ends were cut back, 2 bases at V and 9 bases at J, with 11 bases in the middle. Germline CDR1 LNHNV, CDR2 YYDKDF (reference sequence). This CDR3 comprises 14 residues.

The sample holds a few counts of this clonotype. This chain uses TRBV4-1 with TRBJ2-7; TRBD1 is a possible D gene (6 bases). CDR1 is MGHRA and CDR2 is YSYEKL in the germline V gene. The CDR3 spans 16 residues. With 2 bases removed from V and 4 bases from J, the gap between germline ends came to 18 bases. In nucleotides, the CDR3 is TGCGCCAGCAGCCAAACGACAGGATACGAAGGATACGAGCAGTACTTC. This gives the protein CASSQTTGYEGYEQYF.

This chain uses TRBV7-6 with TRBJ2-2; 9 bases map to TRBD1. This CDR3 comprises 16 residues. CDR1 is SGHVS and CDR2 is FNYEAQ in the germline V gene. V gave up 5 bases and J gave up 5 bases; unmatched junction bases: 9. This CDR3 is CASSVLQGAPTGELFF. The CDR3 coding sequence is TGTGCCAGCAGCGTATTACAGGGGGCCCCGACCGGGGAGCTGTTTTTT.

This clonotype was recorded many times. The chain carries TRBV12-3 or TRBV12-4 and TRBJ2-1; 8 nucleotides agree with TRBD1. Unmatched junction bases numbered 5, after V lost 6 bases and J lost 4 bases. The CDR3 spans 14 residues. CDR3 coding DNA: TGTGCCAGCAGCGGACAGGGTTCTTACAATGAGCAGTTCTTC. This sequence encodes CASSGQGSYNEQFF.

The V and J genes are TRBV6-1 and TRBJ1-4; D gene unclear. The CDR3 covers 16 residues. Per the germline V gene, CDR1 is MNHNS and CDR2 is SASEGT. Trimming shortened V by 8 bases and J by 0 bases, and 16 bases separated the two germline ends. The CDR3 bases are TGTGCCAGCCTACCCGGGATTCTTGCAACTAATGAAAAACTGTTTTTT. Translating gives CASLPGILATNEKLFF.

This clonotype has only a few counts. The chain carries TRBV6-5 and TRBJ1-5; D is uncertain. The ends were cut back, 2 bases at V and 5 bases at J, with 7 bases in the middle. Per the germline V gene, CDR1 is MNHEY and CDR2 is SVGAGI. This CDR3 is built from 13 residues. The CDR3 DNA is TGTGCCAGCAGTTACGGCTGGGATCAGCCCCAGCATTTT. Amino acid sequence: CASSYGWDQPQHF.

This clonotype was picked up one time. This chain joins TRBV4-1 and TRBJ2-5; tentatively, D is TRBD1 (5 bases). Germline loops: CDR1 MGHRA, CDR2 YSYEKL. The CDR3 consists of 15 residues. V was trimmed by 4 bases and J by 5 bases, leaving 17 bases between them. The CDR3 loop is CASSPLPGLLETQYF. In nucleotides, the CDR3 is TGCGCCAGCAGCCCCCTTCCAGGGTTGTTGGAGACCCAGTACTTC.

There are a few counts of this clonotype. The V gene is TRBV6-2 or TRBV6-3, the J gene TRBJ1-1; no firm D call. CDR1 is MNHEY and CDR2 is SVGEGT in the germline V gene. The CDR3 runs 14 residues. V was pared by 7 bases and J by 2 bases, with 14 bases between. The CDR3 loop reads CASTSRRINTEAFF. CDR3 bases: TGTGCCAGCACGTCTCGACGGATTAACACTGAAGCTTTCTTT.

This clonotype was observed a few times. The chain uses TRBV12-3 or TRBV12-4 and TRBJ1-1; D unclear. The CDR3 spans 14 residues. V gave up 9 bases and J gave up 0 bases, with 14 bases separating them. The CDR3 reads CASALTPMNTEAFF. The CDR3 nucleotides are TGTGCCAGTGCCTTAACCCCCATGAACACTGAAGCTTTCTTT.